These 14 T cell receptor beta chains originate from one sample sequenced in a study of CD8+ T cells in alopecia areata. Treatment given: oral pan-JAK inhibitor, 5-10 mg twice daily. cDNA prepared by RNA extraction and subsequent reverse transcription served as the template for sequencing. TCRdb keeps only in-frame clones here, not all; method: immunoSEQ multiplex PCR. Of 95,000 to 100,000 clones in the sample, more than 55% were seen once. This sample comprised CD8+ T cells sorted from blood, obtained at week 4, from a patient treated with tofacitinib. The receptors come from a human donor with alopecia areata.

This clone was seen only a few times. The chain combines TRBV29-1 with TRBJ2-2, with D possibly matching TRBD2 (6 bases). The V end was cut by 6 bases, the J end by 5 bases, with 16 bases between. Looked up from germline, CDR1 is SQVTM and CDR2 is ANQGSEA. The CDR3 is 14 amino acids. The CDR3 loop is CSVPVGGGTGELFF. DNA for the CDR3: TGCAGCGTCCCCGTTGGGGGAGGAACCGGGGAGCTGTTTTTT.

V usage is TRBV13 and J usage is TRBJ1-2, with D perhaps TRBD1 (6 bases). The CDR3 loop spans 14 amino acids. Trimming took off 3 bases at V and 2 bases at J, with 10 bases between the two ends. Germline CDR1 is PRHDT and CDR2 is FYEKMQ (reference sequence). The CDR3 bases are TGTGCCAGCAGCTTTCCAGGGGAGAACTATGGCTACACCTTC. The encoded protein is CASSFPGENYGYTF.

The chain joins TRBV5-1 to TRBJ1-1, with D tentatively TRBD1 (6 bases). Deletions cut 7 bases from V and 4 bases from J, with 17 bases between. Per germline, CDR1 SGHRS and CDR2 YFSETQ. The CDR3 runs 14 residues. CDR3 sequence: CASQEGVGSTEAFF. CDR3 nucleotide sequence: TGCGCCAGCCAGGAGGGGGTGGGAAGCACTGAAGCTTTCTTT.

The chain carries TRBV7-9 and TRBJ2-5; D might be TRBD1 (5 bases). CDR3 length: 13 residues. Germline CDR1 reads SEHNR; CDR2 reads FQNEAQ (reference sequence). The V and J ends lost 7 bases and 8 bases respectively, with 17 bases between them. Written as DNA, the CDR3 is TGTGCCAGCATCCCTATCCCCCAGGGCACCCAGTACTTC. This translates into CASIPIPQGTQYF.

This clone turned up a few times. J is TRBJ1-2 and V is TRBV29-1; 7 bases are shared with TRBD1. The V gene's germline CDR1 is SQVTM and CDR2 ANQGSEA. With 8 bases clipped from V and 10 bases from J, the junction kept 10 bases outside the gene matches. The length of the CDR3 is 11 residues. The chain's CDR3 is CSLVRGLNYTF. CDR3 bases: TGCAGCCTAGTAAGGGGGCTGAACTACACCTTC.

The chain recombines TRBV15 with TRBJ2-1; the match to TRBD2 covers 12 bases. The CDR3 length is 16 residues. In germline, CDR1 is LNHNV, CDR2 YYDKDF (reference sequence). The V and J ends lost 1 base and 8 bases, in that order; junction bases with no gene match: 6. Here the CDR3 reads CATSRVTSGGRDEQFF. In DNA, the CDR3 is TGTGCCACCAGCAGAGTAACTAGCGGGGGGCGCGATGAGCAGTTCTTC.

The chain links TRBV9 to TRBJ2-3, with D unclear. The CDR3 runs 15 residues. The germline V and J ends were trimmed by 0 bases and 0 bases, with 8 bases remaining between them. Looked up from germline, CDR1 is SGDLS and CDR2 is YYNGEE. As DNA, the CDR3 is TGTGCCAGCAGCGTAGGAACGGCTAGCACAGATACGCAGTATTTT. The encoded protein is CASSVGTASTDTQYF.

The chain carries TRBV30 and TRBJ2-5; D is uncertain. The J call may be faulty, since TRBJ2-7 better matches the DNA end. Germline CDR1 reads GTSNPN; CDR2 reads SVGIG (reference sequence). CDR3 length: 12 amino acids. CDR3 DNA sequence: TGTGCCTGGTCGGAAGACTCCTACGAGCAGTACTTC. Its translation is CAWSEDSYEQYF.

This rearrangement joins TRBV7-9 to TRBJ2-3, with 9 bases lining up with TRBD2. Per germline, CDR1 SEHNR and CDR2 FQNEAQ (reference sequence). The CDR3 extends over 15 amino acids. The V and J ends lost 6 bases and 0 bases, in that order; junction bases with no gene match: 4. The chain's CDR3 is CASRYSGGSTDTQYF. Here the CDR3 DNA reads TGTGCCAGCAGATATAGCGGGGGTAGCACAGATACGCAGTATTTT.

V gene TRBV23-1 combines with J gene TRBJ1-1; 7 bases are shared with TRBD1. TRBV23-1 is labeled an ORF, and its function is uncertain. The CDR3 runs to 14 residues. V trimming: 3 bases; J trimming: 4 bases; junction bases outside the gene matches: 5. CDR3 DNA sequence: TGCGCCAGCAGTCAGTCAGGGGGAGGCACTGAAGCTTTCTTT. It encodes CASSQSGGGTEAFF.

The chain combines TRBV29-1 with TRBJ2-2; the D call may be TRBD1 or TRBD2 (5 bases each). Germline V CDR1 and CDR2: SQVTM, ANQGSEA. The CDR3 loop spans 16 amino acids. Trimming stripped 7 bases from V and 5 bases from J, with 23 bases between. CDR3 sequence (DNA): TGCAGCGCTCTCCCCCAGGGAACAGAGGGTACCGGGGAGCTGTTTTTT. Its protein product is CSALPQGTEGTGELFF.

The rearrangement links TRBV29-1 to TRBJ2-4; possibly TRBD1 for D (6 bases). The CDR3 is made up of 13 amino acids. Germline CDR1 and CDR2: SQVTM and ANQGSEA. V lost 7 bases to trimming and J lost 7 bases, with 17 bases between them. The DNA for the CDR3 is TGCAGCGCCGTGCCCCGGACAGCGAACATTCAGTACTTC. Residues: CSAVPRTANIQYF.

The count of this clone is one. V gene TRBV5-1 combines with J gene TRBJ2-1, with TRBD2 matching over 11 bases. Germline values: CDR1 SGHRS, CDR2 YFSETQ. This CDR3 has 15 amino acids. V lost 4 bases and J lost 3; bases outside the gene matches: 3. CDR3 nucleotides: TGCGCCAGCAGCCCAGGACTAGCGGGCTACAATGAGCAGTTCTTC. It codes for CASSPGLAGYNEQFF.

This sequence joins TRBV4-2 and TRBJ2-1; maybe TRBD2 (5 bases). V shed 4 bases and J shed 9 bases, with 16 bases lying between them. The germline gives CDR1 LGHNA, CDR2 YNFKEQ. The length of the CDR3 is 14 residues. The CDR3 region is CASSPPGSSGEQFF. For the CDR3, the DNA is TGTGCCAGCAGCCCACCTGGAAGCAGCGGTGAGCAGTTCTTC.